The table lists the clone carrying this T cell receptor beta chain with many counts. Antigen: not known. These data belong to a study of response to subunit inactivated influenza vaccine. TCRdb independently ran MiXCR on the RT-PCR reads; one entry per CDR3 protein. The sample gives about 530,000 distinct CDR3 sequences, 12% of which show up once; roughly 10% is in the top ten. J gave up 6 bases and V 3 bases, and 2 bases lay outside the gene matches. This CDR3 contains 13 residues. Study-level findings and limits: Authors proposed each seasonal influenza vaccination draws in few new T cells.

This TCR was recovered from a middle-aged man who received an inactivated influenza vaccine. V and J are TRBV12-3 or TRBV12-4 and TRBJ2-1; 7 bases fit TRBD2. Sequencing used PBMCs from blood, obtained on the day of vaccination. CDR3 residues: CASSFGGINEQFF. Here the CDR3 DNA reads TGTGCCAGCAGTTTCGGGGGGATCAATGAGCAGTTCTTC.